These 32 T cell receptor beta chains were all obtained from the same sample, sequenced in a study of cytomegalovirus exposure and HLA in healthy donors. The PCR ran on 60 Vbeta and 13 Jbeta primers. TCRdb's table, derived via immunoSEQ multiplex PCR, lists solely in-frame clones and lacks some. The sample gives 120,000 to 150,000 clones, approximately 78% of which show up once; about 4.3% is in the top ten. Sequencing used PBMCs. Receptor source: a woman in her thirties or forties in good health and CMV-seropositive.

This chain joins TRBV30 and TRBJ1-1, with D possibly being TRBD1 (5 bases). The germline gives CDR1 GTSNPN, CDR2 SVGIG (reference sequence). V lost 1 base to trimming and J lost 11 bases, with 17 bases between them. The length of the CDR3 is 13 residues. In DNA, the CDR3 is TGTGCCTGGAGTGAAGGATTAACAGGAGGGGCTTTCTTT. This encodes CAWSEGLTGGAFF.

The chain is built from TRBV27 and TRBJ1-2; 10 positions match TRBD1. The CDR3 consists of 14 residues. Germline V gives CDR1 MNHEY, CDR2 SMNVEV (reference sequence). Losses at the gene ends were 5 bases for V and 8 bases for J; bases not matched to a gene: 8. This CDR3 is CASSPAGTGDGYTF. CDR3 DNA: TGTGCCAGCAGTCCGGCCGGGACAGGGGACGGCTACACCTTC.

The gene calls are TRBV9 and TRBJ2-2, with D possibly TRBD2 on 6 matching bases. Per germline, CDR1 SGDLS and CDR2 YYNGEE. The CDR3 contains 15 residues. V dropped 0 bases and J dropped 1 base, with 7 bases sitting between them. CDR3 DNA: TGTGCCAGCAGCGTAGTCGGGGGGAACACCGGGGAGCTGTTTTTT. This gives the protein CASSVVGGNTGELFF.

The chain recombines TRBV15 with TRBJ2-5; 10 positions match TRBD2. The CDR3 runs to 16 residues. CDR1 is LNHNV and CDR2 is YYDKDF in the germline V gene (reference sequence). With V trimmed by 1 base and J by 2 bases, 4 bases remained unmatched. The CDR3 region has the DNA TGTGCCACCAGCAGAGCGGTAGCGGGGGGTCAAGAGACCCAGTACTTC. Translated: CATSRAVAGGQETQYF.

V is TRBV29-1 and J is TRBJ2-1, with D tentatively TRBD1 (6 bases). The V end was cut by 4 bases, the J end by 6 bases, with 13 bases between. Germline V gene lookup returns CDR1 SQVTM and CDR2 ANQGSEA. This CDR3 is built from 13 residues. CDR3 residues: CSVAGQYGNEQFF. CDR3 DNA sequence: TGCAGCGTTGCCGGACAGTACGGCAATGAGCAGTTCTTC.

This clone was found a few times. The chain employs TRBV6-1 and TRBJ1-5; no clear D gene. The V and J ends lost 6 bases and 4 bases respectively, with 4 bases between them. This CDR3 region has 11 residues. The germline V gene encodes CDR1 MNHNS and CDR2 SASEGT. The CDR3 coding sequence is TGTGCCAGCAGCCGGAATCAGCCCCAGCATTTT. Protein: CASSRNQPQHF.

This chain uses TRBV5-1 with TRBJ2-5; TRBD2 matches at 13 bases. The DNA end is a closer match to TRBJ2-7, so the J assignment may be wrong. Germline V lookup: CDR1 SGHRS, CDR2 YFSETQ. This CDR3 is built from 15 residues. The CDR3 here is CASSPGLAGTYEQYF. For the CDR3, the DNA is TGCGCCAGCAGCCCGGGACTAGCGGGAACCTACGAGCAGTACTTC.

The chain carries TRBV28 and TRBJ1-4, with D possibly TRBD1 on 6 matching bases. With 5 bases removed from V and 7 bases from J, the gap between germline ends came to 20 bases. The CDR3 has 16 amino acids. Looked up from germline, CDR1 is MDHEN and CDR2 is SYDVKM. Here the CDR3 reads CASSIDPGGAGEKLFF. CDR3 DNA: TGTGCCAGCAGTATCGACCCCGGGGGGGCCGGTGAAAAACTGTTTTTT.

The chain uses TRBV9 and TRBJ1-3; 7 bases line up with TRBD1. J gave up 6 bases and V 0 bases, and 3 bases lay outside the gene matches. This CDR3 is 14 amino acids long. The V gene's germline CDR1 is SGDLS and CDR2 YYNGEE. The CDR3 sequence is CASSVGQGVNTIYF. In DNA form, the CDR3 reads TGTGCCAGCAGCGTAGGGCAGGGGGTAAACACCATATATTTT.

The rearrangement uses TRBV9 and TRBJ1-4; D unresolved. Trimming took off 0 bases at V and 5 bases at J, with 11 bases between the two ends. CDR1 is SGDLS, CDR2 YYNGEE, per germline. This CDR3 is 15 amino acids long. CDR3 nucleotide sequence: TGTGCCAGCAGCGTAGGAGGAGGGCTCAATGAAAAACTGTTTTTT. Its protein product is CASSVGGGLNEKLFF.

The V gene is TRBV7-8, the J gene TRBJ1-1, with D maybe TRBD1 (5 bases). The CDR3 extends over 13 amino acids. The germline V gene has CDR1 SGHVS and CDR2 FQNEAQ. V lost 3 bases and J lost 1, with 6 bases in between. CDR3 residues: CASSLGQNTEAFF. The CDR3 coding sequence is TGTGCCAGCAGCTTGGGGCAGAACACTGAAGCTTTCTTT.

The gene calls are TRBV19 and TRBJ2-3; D is possibly TRBD1 (5 bases). Trimming stripped 7 bases from V and 2 bases from J, with 10 bases between. Germline CDR1 LNHDA, CDR2 SQIVND (reference sequence). The CDR3 contains 13 residues. This chain's CDR3 is CASTTATTDTQYF. The CDR3 DNA is TGTGCCAGTACGACAGCCACCACAGATACGCAGTATTTT.

The chain joins TRBV30 to TRBJ2-7; TRBD2 aligns across 11 bases. The CDR3 sequence is 15 residues long. Germline CDR1 and CDR2: GTSNPN and SVGIG (reference sequence). J gave up 3 bases and V 1 base, and 5 bases lay outside the gene matches. The CDR3 loop is CAWSEIAGGGYEQYF. The CDR3, as DNA: TGTGCCTGGAGTGAAATAGCGGGGGGGGGCTACGAGCAGTACTTC.

The chain carries TRBV19 and TRBJ1-1; tentative D call: TRBD1 (5 bases). Trimming stripped 5 bases from V and 3 bases from J, with 16 bases between. The germline CDR1 and CDR2 sequences are LNHDA and SQIVND (reference sequence). The CDR3 has 15 residues. CDR3 sequence: CASSHVRGRDTEAFF. As DNA, the CDR3 is TGTGCCAGTAGTCATGTAAGGGGTCGGGACACTGAAGCTTTCTTT. Together with reference TRBV19 and TRBJ1-1, the CDR3 gives the full variable domain: DGGITQSPKYLFRKEGQNVTLSCEQNLNHDAMYWYRQDPGQGLRLIYYSQIVNDFQKGDIAEGYSVSREKKESFPLTVTSAQKNPTAFYLCASSHVRGRDTEAFFGQGTRLTVV.

The chain couples TRBV1 to TRBJ1-2. TRBV1 is a documented pseudogene. CDR3 length equals 15 residues. This CDR3 is CTSSQESRPYYGYTF. The CDR3 nucleotides are TGCACCAGCAGCCAAGAGAGCCGTCCCTACTATGGCTACACCTTC.

The chain recombines TRBV2 with TRBJ2-2; 7 bases map to TRBD2. Trimming removed 2 bases from V and 3 bases from J; junction bases left unmatched: 6. This CDR3 contains 16 residues. Germline V gene data show CDR1 as SNHLY and CDR2 as FYNNEI. Here the CDR3 DNA reads TGTGCCAGCAGTGAAATGGCTAGCGGATACACCGGGGAGCTGTTTTTT. It is translated as CASSEMASGYTGELFF.

The rearrangement links TRBV27 to TRBJ2-2, with 8 nucleotides matching TRBD2. The trim removed 4 bases at V and 0 bases at J, leaving 7 bases unmatched. The CDR3 sequence is 17 residues long. CDR1 is MNHEY, CDR2 SMNVEV, per germline (reference sequence). Written as DNA, the CDR3 is TGTGCCAGCAGTTCCTCTCCGGGACTAGCGAACACCGGGGAGCTGTTTTTT. This translates into CASSSSPGLANTGELFF.

This sequence joins TRBV10-3 and TRBJ2-7; tentative D call: TRBD1 (6 bases). Trimming took off 2 bases at V and 1 base at J, with 6 bases between the two ends. Germline CDR1 is ENHRY and CDR2 is SYGVKD. The length of the CDR3 is 13 residues. The CDR3 loop reads CAISETGSYEQYF. CDR3 DNA: TGTGCCATCAGTGAGACAGGGTCCTACGAGCAGTACTTC.

Comment on this clone: Germline and junction disagree at one end, which may indicate a read error. V is TRBV7-3 and J is TRBJ1-1; D is uncertain. Germline lookup yields CDR1 SGHTA and CDR2 FQGTGA. This CDR3 contains 12 residues. CDR3: CASSPQNSEAFF. The DNA of the CDR3 is TGTGCCAGCAGCCCCCAGAACAGTGAAGCTTTCTTT.

V usage is TRBV18 and J usage is TRBJ2-3; no reliable D call. This CDR3 has 11 amino acids. Germline CDR1 is KGHSH and CDR2 is LQKENI. V shed 3 bases and J shed 5 bases, with 3 bases lying between them. The CDR3 protein is CASSPQDTQYF. Written as DNA, the CDR3 is TGTGCCAGCTCACCCCAAGATACGCAGTATTTT.

This chain links TRBV29-1 with TRBJ2-1, with D perhaps matching TRBD1 (5 bases). The V gene's germline CDR1 is SQVTM and CDR2 ANQGSEA. The CDR3 is 13 amino acids. Trimming stripped 5 bases from V and 5 bases from J, with 13 bases between. The CDR3 DNA is TGCAGCGTTTGGGGCCTTGACAACAATGAGCAGTTCTTC. Translated, it gives CSVWGLDNNEQFF.

This rearrangement joins TRBV30 to TRBJ2-1; TRBD1 agrees at 8 bases. This CDR3 spans 16 amino acids. The germline V gene encodes CDR1 GTSNPN and CDR2 SVGIG (reference sequence). Trimming removed 0 bases from V and 5 bases from J; junction bases left unmatched: 9. The CDR3 DNA is TGTGCCTGGAGTGTAATAGCAGGGGGCTACAACAATGAGCAGTTCTTC. It translates to CAWSVIAGGYNNEQFF.

This rearrangement joins TRBV7-8 to TRBJ2-3, with D unclear. Trimming shortened V by 3 bases and J by 2 bases, and 12 bases separated the two germline ends. The length of the CDR3 is 15 residues. Germline CDR1 reads SGHVS; CDR2 reads FQNEAQ. The CDR3 region has the DNA TGTGCCAGCAGCTTGGGCAGTGGTCACACAGATACGCAGTATTTT. This encodes CASSLGSGHTDTQYF.

In DNA, the CDR3 is TGTGCCAGCAGCCCGACTAGCGGGAGGGGGTCCGGGGAGCTGTTTTTT. As protein: CASSPTSGRGSGELFF. The chain employs TRBV7-8 and TRBJ2-2, with 14 bases lining up with TRBD2. The V gene end was trimmed by 5 bases and the J gene end by 6 bases; junction bases not matched to a gene: 5. The CDR3 length is 16 residues. Germline-derived CDR1 and CDR2 are SGHVS and FQNEAQ.

This clone was seen once. The chain recombines TRBV5-3 with TRBJ2-7; 7 bases agree with TRBD1. TRBV5-3 belongs to the ORF category, with a function that is uncertain. V shed 5 bases, J shed 4 bases, and the junction held 18 bases outside the gene matches. The CDR3 sequence is 17 residues long. As DNA, the CDR3 is TGTGCCAGAAGGGATTGGTGCTTCCCGGGACAGATGTACGAGCAGTACTTC. Its protein product is CARRDWCFPGQMYEQYF.

CDR3 region: CASSLRSAGNEQFF. The CDR3 region has the DNA TGTGCCAGCAGTTTACGATCCGCGGGCAATGAGCAGTTCTTC. The chain combines TRBV28 with TRBJ2-1, with TRBD2 as a possible D gene (5 bases). With 2 bases removed from V and 6 bases from J, the gap between germline ends came to 11 bases. The CDR3 totals 14 residues. Germline CDR1 MDHEN, CDR2 SYDVKM. Full variable domain (outside the CDR3, taken from reference TRBV28 and TRBJ2-1): DVKVTQSSRYLVKRTGEKVFLECVQDMDHENMFWYRQDPGLGLRLIYFSYDVKMKEKGDIPEGYSVSREKKERFSLILESASTNQTSMYLCASSLRSAGNEQFFGPGTRLTVL.

The chain links TRBV19 to TRBJ2-5, with D perhaps matching TRBD1 (6 bases). The V end was cut by 5 bases, the J end by 5 bases, with 15 bases between. The CDR3 consists of 14 residues. From germline, CDR1 is LNHDA and CDR2 SQIVND (reference sequence). CDR3 nucleotide sequence: TGTGCCAGTAGTGCCTTACAGGGCGAGGAGACCCAGTACTTC. It codes for CASSALQGEETQYF.

The V gene is TRBV7-2, the J gene TRBJ2-7, with D perhaps TRBD1 (6 bases). Trimming shortened V by 1 base and J by 2 bases, and 12 bases separated the two germline ends. The CDR3 runs to 15 residues. Germline values: CDR1 SGHTA, CDR2 FQGNSA. CDR3 sequence: CASSLVKGQPYEQYF. The CDR3 DNA follows: TGTGCCAGCAGCTTAGTGAAGGGACAACCCTACGAGCAGTACTTC.

The V gene is TRBV27, the J gene TRBJ2-7, with a tentative D call TRBD1 (7 bases). The length of the CDR3 is 16 residues. V was pared by 0 bases and J by 3 bases, with 15 bases between. Germline V gene data show CDR1 as MNHEY and CDR2 as SMNVEV (reference sequence). In nucleotides, the CDR3 is TGTGCCAGCAGTTTATCGTCGGGGGACAGCAGCTACGAGCAGTACTTC. It specifies CASSLSSGDSSYEQYF.

The CDR3 coding sequence is TGTGCCAGCAGCTTAGAATTGGGACTTCCCCTGGAGCAGTTCTTC. Translated: CASSLELGLPLEQFF. The chain couples TRBV7-2 to TRBJ2-1, with a possible D match to TRBD2 (6 bases). V was shortened by 1 base and J by 10 bases, with 17 bases between the two germline ends. The CDR3 spans 15 residues. Germline CDR1 is SGHTA and CDR2 is FQGNSA.

V is TRBV29-1 and J is TRBJ1-1, with D possibly matching TRBD1 (6 bases). CDR1 is SQVTM, CDR2 ANQGSEA, per germline. V lost 7 bases and J lost 1, with 13 bases in between. This CDR3 is 13 amino acids long. The CDR3 nucleotides read TGCAGCGCGGACCACAGGGCGAACACTGAAGCTTTCTTT. It codes for CSADHRANTEAFF. The whole variable domain, remainder taken from reference TRBV29-1 and TRBJ1-1, is SAVISQKPSRDICQRGTSLTIQCQVDSQVTMMFWYRQQPGQSLTLIATANQGSEATYESGFVIDKFPISRPNLTFSTLTVSNMSPEDSSIYLCSADHRANTEAFFGQGTRLTVV.

The chain is built from TRBV9 and TRBJ1-5; TRBD1 agrees at 9 bases. The germline V gene has CDR1 SGDLS and CDR2 YYNGEE. The CDR3 spans 15 residues. The V segment lost 2 bases and the J segment 1 base; nucleotides outside the gene matches: 1. The CDR3 sequence is CASSVGTGSNQPQHF. The CDR3 DNA follows: TGTGCCAGCAGCGTGGGGACAGGGAGCAATCAGCCCCAGCATTTT.